This entry is about one TCR beta chain. The data are from a study of T cell changes during pregnancy in multiple sclerosis. Sequencing was performed with immunoSEQ multiplex PCR; in TCRdb, only in-frame clones are kept and a portion is missing. Of 40,000 to 50,000 clones listed, roughly 95% are singletons. CDR1 is SGHVS and CDR2 is FQNEAQ in the germline V gene. This CDR3 region has 12 residues. This chain connects TRBV7-8 to TRBJ1-2; D might be TRBD1 (6 bases). The sequenced sample was CD8+ T cells from peripheral blood mononuclear cells, obtained after pregnancy. The source of this sequence is a female donor with multiple sclerosis, enrolled in a pregnancy study. In nucleotides, the CDR3 is TGTGCGATACTGCAGGGGAACTATGGCTACACCTTC. This gives the protein CAILQGNYGYTF.